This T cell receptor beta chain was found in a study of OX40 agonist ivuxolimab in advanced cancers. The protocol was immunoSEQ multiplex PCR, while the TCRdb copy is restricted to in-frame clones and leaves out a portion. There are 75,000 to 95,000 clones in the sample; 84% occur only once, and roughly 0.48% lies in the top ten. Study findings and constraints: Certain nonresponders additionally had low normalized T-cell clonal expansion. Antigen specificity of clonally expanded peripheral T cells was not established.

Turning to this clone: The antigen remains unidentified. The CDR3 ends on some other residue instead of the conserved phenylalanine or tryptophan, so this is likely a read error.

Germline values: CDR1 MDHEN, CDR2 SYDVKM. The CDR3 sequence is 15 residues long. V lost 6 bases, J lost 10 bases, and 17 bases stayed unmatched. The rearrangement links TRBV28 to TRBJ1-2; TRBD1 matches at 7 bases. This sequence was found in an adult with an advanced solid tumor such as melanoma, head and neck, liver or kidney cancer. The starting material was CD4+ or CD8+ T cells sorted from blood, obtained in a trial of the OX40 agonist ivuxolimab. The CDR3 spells CASSNNRGSLIHYTL. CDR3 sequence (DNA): TGTGCCAGCAGCAATAACAGGGGATCCCTTATTCACTACACCCTC.